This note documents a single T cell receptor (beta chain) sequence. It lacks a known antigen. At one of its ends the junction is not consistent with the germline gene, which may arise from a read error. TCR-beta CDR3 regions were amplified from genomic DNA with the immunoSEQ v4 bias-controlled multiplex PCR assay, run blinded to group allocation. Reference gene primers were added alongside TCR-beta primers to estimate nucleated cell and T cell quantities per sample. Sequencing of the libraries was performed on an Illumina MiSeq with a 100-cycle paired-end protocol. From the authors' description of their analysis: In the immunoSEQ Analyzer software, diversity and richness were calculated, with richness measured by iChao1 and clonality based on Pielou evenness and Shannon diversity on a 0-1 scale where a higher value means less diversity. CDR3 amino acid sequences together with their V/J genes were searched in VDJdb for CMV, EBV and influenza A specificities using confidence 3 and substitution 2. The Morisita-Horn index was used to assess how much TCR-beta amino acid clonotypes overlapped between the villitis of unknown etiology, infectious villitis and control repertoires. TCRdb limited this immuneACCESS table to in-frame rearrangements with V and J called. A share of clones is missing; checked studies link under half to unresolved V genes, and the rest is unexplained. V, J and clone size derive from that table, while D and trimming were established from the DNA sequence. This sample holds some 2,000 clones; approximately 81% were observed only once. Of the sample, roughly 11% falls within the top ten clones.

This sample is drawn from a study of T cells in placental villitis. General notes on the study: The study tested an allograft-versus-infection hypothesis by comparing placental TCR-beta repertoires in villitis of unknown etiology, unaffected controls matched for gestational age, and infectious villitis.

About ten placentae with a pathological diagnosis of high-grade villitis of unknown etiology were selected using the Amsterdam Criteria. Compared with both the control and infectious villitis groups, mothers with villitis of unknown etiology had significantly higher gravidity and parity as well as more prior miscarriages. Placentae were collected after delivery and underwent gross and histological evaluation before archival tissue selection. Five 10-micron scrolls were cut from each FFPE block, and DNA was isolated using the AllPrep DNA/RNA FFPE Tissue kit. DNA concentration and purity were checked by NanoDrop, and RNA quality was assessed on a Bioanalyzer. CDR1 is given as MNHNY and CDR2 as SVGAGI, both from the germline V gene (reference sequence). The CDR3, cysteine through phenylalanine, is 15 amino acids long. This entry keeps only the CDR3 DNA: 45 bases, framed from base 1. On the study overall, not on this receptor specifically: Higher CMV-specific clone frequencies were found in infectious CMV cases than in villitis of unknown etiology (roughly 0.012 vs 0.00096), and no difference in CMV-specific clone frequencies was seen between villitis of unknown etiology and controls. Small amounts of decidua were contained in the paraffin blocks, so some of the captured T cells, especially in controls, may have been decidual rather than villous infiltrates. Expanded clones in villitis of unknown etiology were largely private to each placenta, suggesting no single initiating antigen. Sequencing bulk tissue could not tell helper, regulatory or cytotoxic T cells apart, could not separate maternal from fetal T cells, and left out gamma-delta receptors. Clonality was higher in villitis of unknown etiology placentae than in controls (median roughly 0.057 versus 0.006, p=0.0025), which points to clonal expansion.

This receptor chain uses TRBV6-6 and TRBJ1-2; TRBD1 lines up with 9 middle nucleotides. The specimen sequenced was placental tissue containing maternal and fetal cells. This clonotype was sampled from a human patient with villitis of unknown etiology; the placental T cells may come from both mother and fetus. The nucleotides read TGTGCCAGCAGGCAGCCGGGACAGGGTAACTATGGCTACATCTTC. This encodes CASRQPGQGNYGYIF.